The sequence of this TCR beta chain was determined in a study of blood T cell repertoires in COVID-19. Across the study: Recovered status in Cohort 3 required two negative PCRs, clearance, or symptom resolution.

TCRdb's table, derived via immunoSEQ multiplex PCR, lists solely in-frame clones and lacks some. The data contain some 180,000 clones, 79% of them singletons. Germline CDR1 reads SGHRS; CDR2 reads YFSETQ. Unmatched junction bases numbered 4, after V lost 0 bases and J lost 4 bases. The CDR3 runs to 15 residues. Categorization into cohorts depended on clinical history that participants reported. This clonotype originated in a woman between 70 and 85 years old in a cohort exposed to, infected with or recovered from COVID-19 (not recorded which). Sequencing used PBMCs or T cells enriched from blood (not recorded which). The V and J genes are TRBV5-1 and TRBJ2-5; the match to TRBD2 covers 9 bases. CDR3 nucleotides: TGCGCCAGCAGCTTGGGACTAGCGGAACCAGAGACCCAGTACTTC. Translating it yields CASSLGLAEPETQYF.